The 17 T cell receptor beta chains in this list originate from one sample, sequenced in a study of cytomegalovirus exposure and HLA in healthy donors. This PCR relied on a set of 60 Vbeta primers and 13 Jbeta primers. The assay was immunoSEQ multiplex PCR, and TCRdb's table has in-frame clones only and misses some. The table records 200,000 to 250,000 clones, approximately 82% of them present only once. The sample comprised PBMCs. These receptor sequences come from a woman in her 40s in good health and CMV-seronegative.

The V call is TRBV12-5, the J call TRBJ1-5; D possibly corresponds to TRBD1 (5 bases). Trimming removed 4 bases from V and 6 bases from J, with 10 bases in between. CDR1 and CDR2 (germline): LGHNT, FRNRAP. The CDR3 is 13 amino acids. CDR3 amino acids: CASGSGQGQPQHF. For the CDR3, the DNA is TGTGCTAGTGGTTCCGGGCAGGGTCAGCCCCAGCATTTT.

This clone was detected only once. The chain is built from TRBV12-5 and TRBJ2-2, with 15 bases lining up with TRBD2. The CDR3 contains 22 residues. Germline values: CDR1 LGHNT, CDR2 FRNRAP. V was pared by 4 bases and J by 2 bases, with 17 bases of the junction left unmatched. The CDR3 bases are TGTGCTAGTGGTTCTAACTCCGTTACCGGGACTAGCGGGGGGATAAACACCGGGGAGCTGTTTTTT. Translation gives CASGSNSVTGTSGGINTGELFF.

The V gene is TRBV7-9, the J gene TRBJ2-1, with D possibly matching TRBD2 (7 bases). V gave up 6 bases and J gave up 8 bases, with 26 bases separating them. The germline V gene encodes CDR1 SEHNR and CDR2 FQNEAQ (reference sequence). CDR3 length equals 17 residues. CDR3 DNA sequence: TGTGCCAGCAGACCAAAACCCTGGGGGGGCCCAAGGCATGAGCAGTTCTTC. Translated, it gives CASRPKPWGGPRHEQFF.

Written as DNA, the CDR3 is TGTGCCAGAAACCACAGGGGGACTGAAGCTTTCTTT. Translation gives CARNHRGTEAFF. This rearrangement joins TRBV7-5 to TRBJ1-1; no DNA check was done on the table's D call, TRBD1. TRBV7-5 is assigned pseudogene status. The CDR3 sequence is 12 residues long.

This chain uses TRBV19 with TRBJ1-4; D remains unclear. Germline-derived CDR1 and CDR2 are LNHDA and SQIVND (reference sequence). Trimming took off 3 bases at V and 0 bases at J, with 11 bases between the two ends. The CDR3 is made up of 16 amino acids. The CDR3 DNA reads TGTGCCAGTAGTATCTCTTCAGGTTCAACTAATGAAAAACTGTTTTTT. It yields the protein CASSISSGSTNEKLFF. Based on the CDR3 plus reference TRBV19 and TRBJ1-4, the full variable domain is DGGITQSPKYLFRKEGQNVTLSCEQNLNHDAMYWYRQDPGQGLRLIYYSQIVNDFQKGDIAEGYSVSREKKESFPLTVTSAQKNPTAFYLCASSISSGSTNEKLFFGSGTQLSVL.

This clone was recorded only once. J is TRBJ1-1 and V is TRBV5-1, with 9 bases matching TRBD1. The junction had 16 bases not matched to a gene; V was cut back by 3 bases and J by 4 bases. CDR3 length: 18 residues. Germline V gives CDR1 SGHRS, CDR2 YFSETQ. The CDR3 here is CASSSRAGQGGFGTEAFF. The DNA for the CDR3 is TGCGCCAGCAGCTCCCGCGCGGGACAGGGAGGTTTTGGCACTGAAGCTTTCTTT.

V usage is TRBV2 and J usage is TRBJ2-5; D is possibly TRBD2 (6 bases). CDR1 and CDR2 (germline): SNHLY, FYNNEI. This CDR3 region has 17 residues. Trimming removed 7 bases at V and 1 base at J, with 22 bases between. The CDR3 here is CASTPGPLAPLQETQYF. CDR3 DNA: TGTGCCAGCACCCCTGGGCCCCTAGCGCCACTCCAAGAGACCCAGTACTTC.

This rearrangement joins TRBV7-2 to TRBJ2-4, with a tentative D call TRBD1 (6 bases). Trimming left V 3 bases short and J 5 bases short, with 14 bases between. CDR3 length: 15 residues. Germline CDR1 reads SGHTA; CDR2 reads FQGNSA. CDR3 in DNA: TGTGCCAGCAGCTTTAATTGGGGGCCGGAAAACATTCAGTACTTC. This sequence encodes CASSFNWGPENIQYF.

The chain joins TRBV5-1 to TRBJ2-1; tentative D call: TRBD2 (5 bases). The CDR3 has 14 amino acids. V gave up 4 bases and J gave up 3 bases, with 11 bases separating them. CDR1 is SGHRS, CDR2 YFSETQ, per germline. Here the CDR3 DNA reads TGCGCCAGCAGCGCGGACTCGCACTACAATGAGCAGTTCTTC. Amino acid sequence: CASSADSHYNEQFF.

This sequence joins TRBV27 and TRBJ2-7; 7 bases agree with TRBD1. Germline lookup yields CDR1 MNHEY and CDR2 SMNVEV (reference sequence). This CDR3 is built from 14 residues. V was clipped by 4 bases and J by 1 base; unmatched bases: 4. The CDR3 is CASSSRQGSYEQYF. DNA of the CDR3: TGTGCCAGCAGTTCAAGACAGGGTTCCTACGAGCAGTACTTC.

V usage is TRBV6-1 and J usage is TRBJ1-1, with TRBD1 matching 9 bases. Germline values: CDR1 MNHNS, CDR2 SASEGT. Losses at the gene ends were 7 bases for V and 4 bases for J; bases not matched to a gene: 7. The CDR3 loop spans 14 amino acids. Here the CDR3 reads CASTWTGAGTEAFF. The CDR3 DNA follows: TGTGCCAGCACCTGGACAGGGGCGGGCACTGAAGCTTTCTTT.

V and J are TRBV6-5 and TRBJ2-2, with D tentatively TRBD2 (6 bases). Trimming stripped 3 bases from V and 6 bases from J, with 14 bases between. Germline V CDR1 and CDR2: MNHEY, SVGAGI. The CDR3 sequence is 15 residues long. CDR3 DNA sequence: TGTGCCAGCAGTTATGACACTAGCCTCGCCGGGGAGCTGTTTTTT. This translates into CASSYDTSLAGELFF.

Here the CDR3 reads CASSVTGVNTEAFF. DNA of the CDR3: TGTGCCAGCAGCGTTACAGGAGTGAACACTGAAGCTTTCTTT. The rearrangement links TRBV9 to TRBJ1-1, with D perhaps TRBD1 (5 bases). The CDR3 has 14 amino acids. CDR1 and CDR2 (germline): SGDLS, YYNGEE. V was cut by 2 bases and J by 0 bases, with 8 bases left in between.

This chain links TRBV2 with TRBJ1-6; D gene uncertain. Germline loops: CDR1 SNHLY, CDR2 FYNNEI. The length of the CDR3 is 15 residues. The V and J ends lost 4 bases and 0 bases respectively, with 7 bases between them. CDR3 DNA sequence: TGTGCCAGCAGTGCTGAGAGCTCCTATAATTCACCCCTCCACTTT. Its translation is CASSAESSYNSPLHF.

This chain links TRBV6-1 with TRBJ1-1, with D maybe TRBD1 (5 bases). Trimming left V 0 bases short and J 7 bases short, with 15 bases between. CDR1 and CDR2 from the germline V gene are MNHNS and SASEGT. The CDR3 is made up of 15 amino acids. The CDR3 coding sequence is TGTGCCAGCAGTGAAGCGCAGGTAGGGGCCCTTGAAGCTTTCTTT. Its translation: CASSEAQVGALEAFF.

The rearrangement joins TRBV7-9 to TRBJ1-4, with TRBD1 identical over 9 bases. The CDR3 extends over 15 amino acids. J was trimmed by 8 bases and V by 6 bases; bases with no gene match: 10. Germline values: CDR1 SEHNR, CDR2 FQNEAQ (reference sequence). The CDR3 here is CASRAGTGTSEKLFF. The CDR3 DNA reads as TGTGCCAGCAGGGCCGGGACAGGGACGAGCGAAAAACTGTTTTTT.

The chain carries TRBV15 and TRBJ2-7; 8 bases align to TRBD2. Germline loops: CDR1 LNHNV, CDR2 YYDKDF (reference sequence). The CDR3 length is 15 residues. Trimming cost V 0 bases and J 3 bases; bases outside gene matches: 4. The CDR3 coding sequence is TGTGCCACCAGCAGAGACGTAGCGGGGAGCTACGAGCAGTACTTC. Translated: CATSRDVAGSYEQYF.